This T cell receptor beta chain was found in a study of blood T cell repertoires in COVID-19. Study summary: Donors in the United States, Italy and Spain gave samples during acute or convalescent COVID-19.

The data were produced by immunoSEQ multiplex PCR, yet TCRdb's version contains in-frame clones alone and is incomplete. The table has under 200,000 clones, less than 90% seen once; the top ten hold 11%. Patients from Seattle were sampled longitudinally, starting during active infection. This CDR3 is 15 amino acids long. Trimming cost V 0 bases and J 7 bases, with 13 bases left between them. CDR1 is LNHDA, CDR2 SQIVND, per germline (reference sequence). The rearrangement links TRBV19 to TRBJ1-5; possibly TRBD1 for D (5 bases). This clonotype was sampled from a woman aged 60 to 75 with COVID-19, enrolled during active disease. Material for sequencing was peripheral blood. CDR3 loop: CASSIEGGDRQPQHF. CDR3 coding DNA: TGTGCCAGTAGTATAGAGGGGGGTGATAGACAGCCCCAGCATTTT.